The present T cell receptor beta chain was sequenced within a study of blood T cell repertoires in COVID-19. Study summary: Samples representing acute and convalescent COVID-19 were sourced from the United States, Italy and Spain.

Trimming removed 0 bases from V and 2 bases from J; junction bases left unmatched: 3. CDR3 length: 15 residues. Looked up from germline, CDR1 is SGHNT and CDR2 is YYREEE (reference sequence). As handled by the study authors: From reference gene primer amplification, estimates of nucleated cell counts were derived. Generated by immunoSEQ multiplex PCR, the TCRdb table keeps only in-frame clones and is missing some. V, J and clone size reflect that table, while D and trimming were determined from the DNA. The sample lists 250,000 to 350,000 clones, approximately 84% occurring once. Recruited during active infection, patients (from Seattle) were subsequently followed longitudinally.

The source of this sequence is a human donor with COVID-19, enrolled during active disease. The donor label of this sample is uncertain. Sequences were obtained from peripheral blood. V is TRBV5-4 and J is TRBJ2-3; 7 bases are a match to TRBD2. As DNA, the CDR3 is TGTGCCAGCAGCTTGGGGGAGGGAGTCACAGATACGCAGTATTTT. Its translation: CASSLGEGVTDTQYF.